This section outlines one T cell receptor beta chain sequence together with its context. As yet, its antigen is unknown. The authors carried out high-throughput sequencing of TCR beta. They applied it to CD8+ and CD4+ T cells obtained from blood. The CD8+ and CD4+ T cells were negatively isolated, with the TEMRA cells enriched by FACS. This sample was taken from a study of CD8 T cells in Susac syndrome. Germline lookup yields CDR1 SQVTM and CDR2 ANQGSEA. V lost 0 bases and J lost 10, with 13 bases in between. The length of the CDR3 is 13 residues. Notes on the study in general: The study recognized that the number of individuals in its TCR sequencing and HLA analysis was relatively small.

Reverse transcription used roughly 0.5 to 1 ug RNA and random hexamers. The CDR3 of TCR beta was amplified by immunoSEQ multiplex PCR across 54 Vbeta and 13 Jbeta. TCRdb re-called the immunoSEQ multiplex PCR reads with MiXCR, one entry per CDR3 protein. The table has more than 150,000 distinct CDR3 sequences, about 93% seen once. V gene TRBV29-1 combines with J gene TRBJ2-1, with a tentative D call TRBD1 (5 bases). Sequencing used CD4+ T cells from PBMCs. This TCR derives from a human donor in good health. The CDR3 is CSVEEWKQVEQFF. In nucleotides, the CDR3 is TGCAGCGTTGAAGAGTGGAAACAGGTAGAGCAGTTCTTC.